These 29 T cell receptor beta chains were sequenced from one sample in a study of blood T cell repertoires in COVID-19. Method: immunoSEQ multiplex PCR; TCRdb's copy keeps in-frame clones and lacks some. The table records about 55,000 clones, around 86% of them present only once. Sequenced sample: peripheral blood. These receptors originate from an older woman with acute or convalescent COVID-19.

The chain carries TRBV2 and TRBJ1-5; 7 bases match TRBD1. The germline V gene encodes CDR1 SNHLY and CDR2 FYNNEI. The CDR3 runs to 15 residues. The trim removed 5 bases at V and 0 bases at J, leaving 4 bases unmatched. CDR3 sequence: CASSPWDSSNQPQHF. Written as DNA, the CDR3 is TGTGCCAGCAGTCCCTGGGACAGTAGCAATCAGCCCCAGCATTTT.

The chain couples TRBV27 to TRBJ2-5, with D perhaps matching TRBD1 (5 bases). CDR1 is MNHEY, CDR2 SMNVEV, per germline (reference sequence). V was shortened by 8 bases and J by 5 bases, with 12 bases between the two germline ends. The CDR3 covers 12 residues. The CDR3 protein is CASGAGRETQYF. In DNA form, the CDR3 reads TGTGCCAGCGGGGCCGGCCGGGAGACCCAGTACTTC.

The chain recombines TRBV29-1 with TRBJ2-2; no reliable D call. The CDR3 covers 15 residues. V lost 4 bases to trimming and J lost 1 base, with 13 bases between them. Germline CDR1 is SQVTM and CDR2 is ANQGSEA. The CDR3 sequence: CSVVFVGRNTGELFF. The DNA of the CDR3 is TGCAGCGTTGTTTTCGTTGGCAGGAACACCGGGGAGCTGTTTTTT.

This clone showed up just once. This chain joins TRBV2 and TRBJ2-2; 14 bases are a match to TRBD2. The CDR3 consists of 15 residues. J was trimmed by 6 bases and V by 6 bases; bases with no gene match: 3. Germline assignment: CDR1 SNHLY and CDR2 FYNNEI. The CDR3 bases are TGTGCCAGCAGGCCGACTAGCGGGGGGGCCGGGGAGCTGTTTTTT. Its translation: CASRPTSGGAGELFF.

The chain recombines TRBV6-5 with TRBJ1-6; D remains unclear. The CDR3 consists of 13 residues. Germline assignment: CDR1 MNHEY and CDR2 SVGAGI. V shed 7 bases and J shed 3 bases, with 7 bases lying between them. The DNA of the CDR3 is TGTGCCAGCAAGGAGGGCTATAATTCACCCCTCCACTTT. Translation gives CASKEGYNSPLHF.

The V and J genes are TRBV5-1 and TRBJ2-7, with a possible D match to TRBD1 (5 bases). V was cut by 0 bases and J by 0 bases, with 10 bases left in between. The CDR3 extends over 15 amino acids. Germline CDR1 reads SGHRS; CDR2 reads YFSETQ. The CDR3 region is CASSLAQGYSYEQYF. CDR3 bases: TGCGCCAGCAGCTTGGCTCAGGGATACTCCTACGAGCAGTACTTC.

The chain employs TRBV12-3 or TRBV12-4 and TRBJ1-1, with TRBD1 as a possible D gene (6 bases). The CDR3 length is 13 residues. V lost 4 bases and J 3 bases, leaving 9 bases between the germline ends. CDR3 nucleotide sequence: TGTGCCAGCAGTTGGGGGGGGCACACTGAAGCTTTCTTT. It is translated as CASSWGGHTEAFF.

The chain recombines TRBV29-1 with TRBJ1-3, with 10 nucleotides matching TRBD1. The CDR3 spans 18 residues. Germline lookup yields CDR1 SQVTM and CDR2 ANQGSEA. The CDR3 DNA follows: TGCAGACCGGGGACAGGGGCGCCCTTGATGTTCTCTGGAAACACCATATATTTT. This encodes CRPGTGAPLMFSGNTIYF.

J is TRBJ2-7 and V is TRBV12-3 or TRBV12-4; a possible D gene is TRBD2 (5 bases). V lost 6 bases and J 0 bases, leaving 9 bases between the germline ends. The CDR3 has 13 amino acids. The CDR3 coding sequence is TGTGCCAGCAGGGAAGCGGCCTCCTACGAGCAGTACTTC. This sequence encodes CASREAASYEQYF.

The chain links TRBV16 to TRBJ2-7, with TRBD1 identical over 7 bases. Germline lookup yields CDR1 KGHSY and CDR2 FQNENV. The V gene end was trimmed by 4 bases and the J gene end by 3 bases; junction bases not matched to a gene: 12. The CDR3 is 16 residues long. The chain's CDR3 is CASSPRPETGSYEQYF. The DNA for the CDR3 is TGTGCCAGCAGCCCTAGACCCGAGACAGGGAGCTACGAGCAGTACTTC.

The genes are TRBV5-1 and TRBJ2-7; 11 bases fit TRBD1. The germline V gene has CDR1 SGHRS and CDR2 YFSETQ. The CDR3 runs 15 residues. The V gene end was trimmed by 4 bases and the J gene end by 0 bases; junction bases not matched to a gene: 3. The CDR3 sequence is CASSIGTGGSYEQYF. CDR3 DNA sequence: TGCGCCAGCAGCATCGGGACAGGGGGCTCCTACGAGCAGTACTTC.

V gene TRBV19 combines with J gene TRBJ2-7; TRBD1 agrees at 7 bases. Germline CDR1 and CDR2: LNHDA and SQIVND (reference sequence). This CDR3 region has 13 residues. J gave up 0 bases and V 7 bases, and 3 bases lay outside the gene matches. CDR3 sequence: CASKGQDSYEQYF. The CDR3 region has the DNA TGTGCCAGTAAAGGACAGGACTCCTACGAGCAGTACTTC.

The chain is built from TRBV5-1 and TRBJ1-1; TRBD1 matches 8 bases. The germline CDR1 and CDR2 sequences are SGHRS and YFSETQ. The CDR3 runs 15 residues. V trimming: 3 bases; J trimming: 7 bases; junction bases outside the gene matches: 11. In nucleotides, the CDR3 is TGCGCCAGCAGCTGGGGGGACAGGATACCTAATGAAGCTTTCTTT. The encoded protein is CASSWGDRIPNEAFF.

The chain combines TRBV19 with TRBJ1-5, with TRBD1 matching over 8 bases. Germline trimming cut 8 bases from V and 7 bases from J; bases unmatched to any gene: 16. The CDR3 is 16 amino acids. Looked up from germline, CDR1 is LNHDA and CDR2 is SQIVND (reference sequence). DNA for the CDR3: TGTGCCAGTCTTGATGGGTATCGGACAGGGTTACAGCCCCAGCATTTT. It yields the protein CASLDGYRTGLQPQHF.

This chain uses TRBV9 with TRBJ2-3; the D is unclear. With 0 bases removed from V and 2 bases from J, the gap between germline ends came to 7 bases. The germline gives CDR1 SGDLS, CDR2 YYNGEE. This CDR3 region has 14 residues. CDR3 loop: CASSVVGDTDTQYF. The CDR3 region has the DNA TGTGCCAGCAGCGTAGTGGGCGACACAGATACGCAGTATTTT.

The V call is TRBV12-3 or TRBV12-4, the J call TRBJ1-5; D gene unclear. This CDR3 has 13 amino acids. The V end was cut by 1 base, the J end by 7 bases, with 8 bases between. For the CDR3, the DNA is TGTGCCAGCAGTTTAGGTAGTCCCCAGCCCCAGCATTTT. Amino acids: CASSLGSPQPQHF.

The chain recombines TRBV3-1 (or the pseudogene TRBV3-2) with TRBJ1-2; weak D call: TRBD1 (5 bases). The V end was cut by 4 bases, the J end by 3 bases, with 15 bases between. The CDR3 contains 15 residues. In germline, CDR1 is LGHDT, CDR2 YNNKEL (reference sequence). The CDR3 DNA reads TGTGCCAGCAGCCCTTACGGGGGAGGGGACTATGGCTACACCTTC. Translated, it gives CASSPYGGGDYGYTF.

To note about this clone: At one end, the junction sequence differs from germline, possibly due to a read error. The gene calls are TRBV3-1 (or the pseudogene TRBV3-2) and TRBJ2-7, with 10 positions matching TRBD2. The CDR3 covers 16 residues. Germline-derived CDR1 and CDR2 are LGHDT and YNNKEL (reference sequence). CDR3 sequence reads: CASSQLGLAAPYQQYF. Written as DNA, the CDR3 is TGTGCCAGCAGCCAACTCGGACTAGCGGCCCCCTACCAGCAGTACTTC.

This clone has only one observation. The gene calls are TRBV11-2 and TRBJ1-6, with unresolved D. V lost 5 bases, J lost 9 bases, and 11 bases lay in between. This CDR3 contains 13 residues. CDR1 and CDR2 (germline): SGHAT, FQNNGV. CDR3 in DNA: TGTGCCAGCAGCCCGAGGATGGGTTCACCCCTCCACTTT. This translates into CASSPRMGSPLHF.

The V call is TRBV24-1, the J call TRBJ2-2; D is unresolved. This CDR3 contains 15 residues. The germline gives CDR1 KGHDR, CDR2 SFDVKD. Trimming shortened V by 1 base and J by 1 base, and 6 bases separated the two germline ends. In DNA, the CDR3 is TGTGCCACCAGTGATTTATCGGGGAACACCGGGGAGCTGTTTTTT. It is translated as CATSDLSGNTGELFF.

On this clone itself: The sample has other DNA sequences that encode this CDR3 too. This chain uses TRBV19 with TRBJ1-5, with 7 bases lining up with TRBD1. After removal of 3 bases from V and 4 bases from J, the junction contained 3 bases not matched to a gene. CDR3 size: 14 residues. Germline V gene sequence: CDR1 LNHDA, CDR2 SQIVND (reference sequence). The CDR3 loop is CASSIETGNQPQHF. The CDR3 bases are TGTGCCAGTAGTATTGAGACAGGGAATCAGCCCCAGCATTTT.

CDR3 DNA sequence: TGCGCCAGCAGCTTGGGGGCACAGACCTATGGCTACACCTTC. Translating gives CASSLGAQTYGYTF. The rearrangement joins TRBV5-1 to TRBJ1-2, with unresolved D. The CDR3 is 14 amino acids. Germline loops: CDR1 SGHRS, CDR2 YFSETQ. Trimming cost V 0 bases and J 4 bases, with 10 bases left between them. Supplemented by reference TRBV5-1 and TRBJ1-2, the full variable domain reads KAGVTQTPRYLIKTRGQQVTLSCSPISGHRSVSWYQQTPGQGLQFLFEYFSETQRNKGNFPGRFSGRQFSNSRSEMNVSTLELGDSALYLCASSLGAQTYGYTFGSGTRLTVV.

The gene calls are TRBV10-2 and TRBJ2-2; TRBD1 is a possible D gene (6 bases). The CDR3 loop spans 15 amino acids. Germline V gene data show CDR1 as WSHSY and CDR2 as SAAADI. Trimming shortened V by 6 bases and J by 4 bases, and 15 bases separated the two germline ends. CDR3 amino acids: CASRDSRGITGELFF. In DNA form, the CDR3 reads TGCGCCAGCAGAGACTCGAGGGGGATCACCGGGGAGCTGTTTTTT.

The chain employs TRBV11-3 and TRBJ2-1, with D possibly being TRBD2 (6 bases). Trimming left V 3 bases short and J 8 bases short, with 20 bases between. CDR1 is SGHNT and CDR2 is YENEEA in the germline V gene. The CDR3 contains 16 residues. The CDR3 spells CASSLDRGKDADEQFF. CDR3 bases: TGTGCCAGCAGCTTGGATCGGGGGAAGGACGCGGATGAGCAGTTCTTC.

The rearrangement joins TRBV7-8 to TRBJ2-1; 9 bases line up with TRBD1. Trimming removed 5 bases from V and 1 base from J; junction bases left unmatched: 6. This CDR3 comprises 16 residues. CDR1 is SGHVS and CDR2 is FQNEAQ in the germline V gene. CDR3 in amino acids: CASSNGQGSSYNEQFF. In DNA, the CDR3 is TGTGCCAGCAGCAATGGACAGGGGAGTTCCTACAATGAGCAGTTCTTC. The full variable domain, with the rest looked up from reference TRBV7-8 and TRBJ2-1, is GAGVSQSPRYKVAKRGQDVALRCDPISGHVSLFWYQQALGQGPEFLTYFQNEAQLDKSGLPSDRFFAERPEGSVSTLKIQRTQQEDSAVYLCASSNGQGSSYNEQFFGPGTRLTVL.

In this sample, this clone turned up a few times. This rearrangement joins TRBV18 to TRBJ1-5; D remains ambiguous. The ends were cut back, 4 bases at V and 4 bases at J, with 14 bases in the middle. Germline V lookup: CDR1 KGHSH, CDR2 LQKENI. The CDR3 loop spans 15 amino acids. The chain's CDR3 is CASSLSAHGNQPQHF. The CDR3 bases are TGTGCCAGCTCACTATCCGCGCACGGGAATCAGCCCCAGCATTTT.

V is TRBV28 and J is TRBJ2-3; D unresolved. CDR1 and CDR2 (germline): MDHEN, SYDVKM. This CDR3 spans 14 amino acids. With 8 bases removed from V and 4 bases from J, the gap between germline ends came to 16 bases. As DNA, the CDR3 is TGTGCCAGCCTTGAGAGGCTAAAGGCAGATACGCAGTATTTT. Protein product: CASLERLKADTQYF.

The genes are TRBV28 and TRBJ1-1, with D possibly matching TRBD1 (6 bases). Germline V gene lookup returns CDR1 MDHEN and CDR2 SYDVKM. This CDR3 region has 15 residues. Trimming removed 7 bases from V and 1 base from J, with 16 bases in between. The CDR3 loop reads CASTRGHRANTEAFF. The CDR3 DNA follows: TGTGCCAGCACAAGAGGGCACAGGGCGAACACTGAAGCTTTCTTT.

This chain joins TRBV3-1 (or the pseudogene TRBV3-2) and TRBJ1-2; 7 bases are shared with TRBD1. The CDR3 loop spans 13 amino acids. Germline V gives CDR1 LGHDT, CDR2 YNNKEL (reference sequence). Germline trimming cut 4 bases from V and 8 bases from J; bases unmatched to any gene: 7. CDR3 sequence: CASSLYRGRGYTF. DNA of the CDR3: TGTGCCAGCAGCCTGTACAGGGGACGCGGCTACACCTTC.